These 19 T cell receptor beta chains were sequenced from one sample in a study of CD8 T cells in Susac syndrome. It was with random hexamers that 0.5 to 1 ug RNA was reverse transcribed. TCRdb reprocessed the immunoSEQ multiplex PCR reads with MiXCR, giving one entry per CDR3 protein. Of about 210,000 distinct CDR3 sequences listed, nearly 97% are singletons. Source material: CD4+ T cells from PBMCs. The receptors were gathered from a human donor with multiple sclerosis.

In its sample, this clonotype was seen once. The chain employs TRBV5-6 and TRBJ2-1; D gene unclear. Germline loops: CDR1 SGHDT, CDR2 YYEEEE. The CDR3 extends over 12 amino acids. V lost 0 bases and J 10 bases, leaving 8 bases between the germline ends. The CDR3 here is CASSLVVGEQFF. CDR3 nucleotide sequence: TGTGCCAGCAGCTTGGTGGTCGGCGAGCAGTTCTTC. The whole variable domain, filled in from reference TRBV5-6 and TRBJ2-1, reads DAGVTQSPTHLIKTRGQQVTLRCSPKSGHDTVSWYQQALGQGPQFIFQYYEEEERQRGNFPDRFSGHQFPNYSSELNVNALLLGDSALYLCASSLVVGEQFFGPGTRLTVL.

The chain is built from TRBV27 and TRBJ1-6, with 10 nucleotides matching TRBD1. Germline V gene sequence: CDR1 MNHEY, CDR2 SMNVEV (reference sequence). V was clipped by 6 bases and J by 9 bases; unmatched bases: 8. The CDR3 is 15 amino acids. CDR3 sequence reads: CASSRGTGVASPLHF. Here the CDR3 DNA reads TGTGCCAGCAGCCGAGGGACAGGGGTGGCTTCACCCCTCCACTTT.

This chain links TRBV5-1 with TRBJ2-3; tentatively, D is TRBD1 (6 bases). Trimming removed 0 bases at V and 13 bases at J, with 12 bases between. Germline V gene data show CDR1 as SGHRS and CDR2 as YFSETQ. The CDR3 sequence is 12 residues long. The CDR3 DNA follows: TGCGCCAGCAGCTTGGTGGACAGTAGGGAGTATTTT. It encodes CASSLVDSREYF. Full variable domain (outside the CDR3, taken from reference TRBV5-1 and TRBJ2-3): KAGVTQTPRYLIKTRGQQVTLSCSPISGHRSVSWYQQTPGQGLQFLFEYFSETQRNKGNFPGRFSGRQFSNSRSEMNVSTLELGDSALYLCASSLVDSREYFGPGTRLTVL.

The gene calls are TRBV29-1 and TRBJ2-1, with 10 bases aligning to TRBD2. The germline V gene has CDR1 SQVTM and CDR2 ANQGSEA. Trimming at V came to 6 bases and at J to 13 bases, leaving 15 bases not matched to a gene. The CDR3 covers 14 residues. DNA of the CDR3: TGCAGCGTCCGCCAGACTAGCGGGTTGTCCGTACAGTTCTTC. Translating it yields CSVRQTSGLSVQFF.

The chain joins TRBV20-1 to TRBJ2-7; TRBD2 aligns across 8 bases. Germline-derived CDR1 and CDR2 are DFQATT and SNEGSKA (reference sequence). The CDR3 covers 14 residues. The V and J ends lost 1 base and 2 bases, in that order; junction bases with no gene match: 4. CDR3 bases: TGCAGTGCTAGAGGCGGGGGGTTTACCTACGAGCAGTACTTC. This sequence encodes CSARGGGFTYEQYF.

The V gene is TRBV18, the J gene TRBJ2-1; TRBD1 agrees at 7 bases. V trimming: 1 base; J trimming: 8 bases; junction bases outside the gene matches: 2. There are 13 residues in the CDR3. Looked up from germline, CDR1 is KGHSH and CDR2 is LQKENI. The CDR3 nucleotides read TGTGCCAGCTCACCACTGGACAGGTATGAGCAGTTCTTC. As protein: CASSPLDRYEQFF.

The CDR3 here is CASSPTSGQPQHF. The CDR3 DNA follows: TGTGCCAGCAGCCCGACATCGGGGCAGCCCCAGCATTTT. The chain is built from TRBV28 and TRBJ1-5, with D uncertain. Trimming took 6 bases from V and 7 from J, leaving 13 bases between them. Germline CDR1 and CDR2: MDHEN and SYDVKM. The CDR3 loop spans 13 amino acids.

This rearrangement joins TRBV18 to TRBJ2-3; D remains ambiguous. V was trimmed by 6 bases and J by 4 bases, leaving 11 bases between them. This CDR3 region has 13 residues. CDR1 and CDR2 from the germline V gene are KGHSH and LQKENI. Here the CDR3 DNA reads TGTGCCAGCTCGGCGAGCGTGGCAGATACGCAGTATTTT. It yields the protein CASSASVADTQYF.

This chain uses TRBV27 with TRBJ2-7; tentatively, D is TRBD1 (7 bases). With 4 bases removed from V and 0 bases from J, the gap between germline ends came to 22 bases. Germline V gene lookup returns CDR1 MNHEY and CDR2 SMNVEV (reference sequence). The CDR3 runs 18 residues. The CDR3 DNA is TGTGCCAGCAGTTCCCAGGTCCCGGACAGGCGGGACTCCTACGAGCAGTACTTC. Its protein is CASSSQVPDRRDSYEQYF.

The chain employs TRBV29-1 and TRBJ2-3; no clear D gene. The CDR3 runs to 11 residues. Germline lookup yields CDR1 SQVTM and CDR2 ANQGSEA. The germline V and J ends were trimmed by 5 bases and 5 bases, with 8 bases remaining between them. CDR3 amino acids: CSVSGRDTQYF. The CDR3 coding sequence is TGCAGCGTTTCCGGGCGAGATACGCAGTATTTT.

The chain has TRBV29-1 and TRBJ2-5; D unresolved. Germline-derived CDR1 and CDR2 are SQVTM and ANQGSEA. V lost 1 base and J 5 bases, leaving 5 bases between the germline ends. The CDR3 is 11 residues long. The CDR3 protein is CSVEVAETQYF. CDR3 nucleotides: TGCAGCGTTGAAGTGGCGGAGACCCAGTACTTC.

The chain recombines TRBV12-3 or TRBV12-4 with TRBJ1-1, with a tentative D call TRBD1 (5 bases). V was pared by 5 bases and J by 4 bases, with 17 bases between. The length of the CDR3 is 15 residues. CDR3 nucleotides: TGTGCCAGCAGTCCCCGCGCGGGGCGAGGCACTGAAGCTTTCTTT. This sequence encodes CASSPRAGRGTEAFF.

The chain joins TRBV12-3 or TRBV12-4 to TRBJ2-7, with a possible D match to TRBD1 (6 bases). This CDR3 spans 14 amino acids. Trimming shortened V by 2 bases and J by 2 bases, and 10 bases separated the two germline ends. This chain's CDR3 is CASSLRGITYEQYF. CDR3 DNA: TGTGCCAGCAGTTTAAGGGGGATAACCTACGAGCAGTACTTC.

V gene TRBV7-9 combines with J gene TRBJ1-2; no reliable D call. Germline V lookup: CDR1 SEHNR, CDR2 FQNEAQ (reference sequence). V lost 5 bases and J lost 8, with 15 bases in between. The CDR3 covers 13 residues. The CDR3 DNA follows: TGTGCCAGCAGCATAGAGGGATCCGACGGCTACACCTTC. It codes for CASSIEGSDGYTF. The full variable domain, its missing parts supplied by reference TRBV7-9 and TRBJ1-2, is DTGVSQNPRHKITKRGQNVTFRCDPISEHNRLYWYRQTLGQGPEFLTYFQNEAQLEKSRLLSDRFSAERPKGSFSTLEIQRTEQGDSAMYLCASSIEGSDGYTFGSGTRLTVV.

The gene calls are TRBV9 and TRBJ2-7; 9 bases align to TRBD2. Germline values: CDR1 SGDLS, CDR2 YYNGEE. The CDR3 length is 15 residues. With 0 bases clipped from V and 3 bases from J, the junction kept 4 bases outside the gene matches. The CDR3 DNA sequence: TGTGCCAGCAGCGTAGAGGTAGCGGGGGTCTACGAGCAGTACTTC. It yields the protein CASSVEVAGVYEQYF.

This chain connects TRBV7-9 to TRBJ1-1, with D maybe TRBD1 (5 bases). Looked up from germline, CDR1 is SEHNR and CDR2 is FQNEAQ (reference sequence). The CDR3 consists of 17 residues. V was clipped by 5 bases and J by 6 bases, with 25 bases between them. CDR3 protein: CASSTRRGVLSGSEAFF. The CDR3, as DNA: TGTGCCAGCAGCACCAGGAGGGGAGTGCTCTCCGGGTCTGAAGCTTTCTTT.

The chain links TRBV6-5 to TRBJ2-7, with 10 bases matching TRBD2. CDR1 and CDR2 (germline): MNHEY, SVGAGI. The length of the CDR3 is 17 residues. After removal of 0 bases from V and 3 bases from J, the junction contained 8 bases not matched to a gene. The CDR3 is CASSYSNFLAGVYEQYF. The DNA of the CDR3 is TGTGCCAGCAGTTACTCGAATTTCCTAGCGGGAGTCTACGAGCAGTACTTC.

The chain recombines TRBV29-1 with TRBJ2-1; 7 bases fit TRBD1. V lost 5 bases to trimming and J lost 7 bases; unmatched junction nucleotides: 8. Germline CDR1 is SQVTM and CDR2 is ANQGSEA. CDR3 length: 13 amino acids. CDR3 DNA: TGCAGCGTTCATACCGGGACAGAAAATGAGCAGTTCTTC. It specifies CSVHTGTENEQFF.

V usage is TRBV7-9 and J usage is TRBJ2-1, with D possibly being TRBD2 (6 bases). Germline CDR1 reads SEHNR; CDR2 reads FQNEAQ (reference sequence). There are 15 residues in the CDR3. V was cut by 4 bases and J by 0 bases, with 10 bases left in between. CDR3 protein: CASSSSDSSYNEQFF. The CDR3 nucleotides are TGTGCCAGCAGCTCTAGCGACAGCTCCTACAATGAGCAGTTCTTC.